Following are 21 T cell receptor beta chains from one sample sequenced in a study of identical twins. TCRdb ran MiXCR on the 5' RACE reads and lists one entry per CDR3 protein. The sample contains approximately 620,000 distinct CDR3 sequences, 8.6% of which appear only once. This sample also appeared in a second study, on yellow fever vaccine responses in identical twins.

Specimen: PBMCs. Receptors originate from a woman under 30 in good health.

In this sample, this clonotype turned up a few times. The chain joins TRBV27 to TRBJ2-5; D call uncertain. V was trimmed by 3 bases and J by 9 bases, leaving 20 bases between them. Germline-derived CDR1 and CDR2 are MNHEY and SMNVEV (reference sequence). The CDR3 runs to 15 residues. As DNA, the CDR3 is TGTGCCAGCAGTTTGATCCCCCTTACATCGTATCCCCAGTACTTC. Translated: CASSLIPLTSYPQYF.

The J gene is TRBJ2-3, the V gene TRBV20-1; no clear D. CDR1 is DFQATT, CDR2 SNEGSKA, per germline (reference sequence). This CDR3 region has 16 residues. V dropped 1 base and J dropped 0 bases, with 14 bases sitting between them. This chain's CDR3 is CSARGRPLLSTDTQYF. CDR3 nucleotide sequence: TGCAGTGCTAGAGGGCGACCCCTACTTAGCACAGATACGCAGTATTTT.

This chain joins TRBV6-1 and TRBJ2-1, with D unresolved. The CDR3 consists of 13 residues. Trimming left V 7 bases short and J 6 bases short, with 13 bases between. CDR1 and CDR2 from the germline V gene are MNHNS and SASEGT. The DNA of the CDR3 is TGTGCCAGCACCCTGGGCAGTAGCAATGAGCAGTTCTTC. Translation: CASTLGSSNEQFF.

This clonotype was counted only a few times. J is TRBJ2-1 and V is TRBV11-2; the match to TRBD1 covers 8 bases. The CDR3 spans 17 residues. From germline, CDR1 is SGHAT and CDR2 FQNNGV. Germline trimming cut 1 base from V and 4 bases from J; bases unmatched to any gene: 9. DNA of the CDR3: TGTGCCAGCAGCTTAGTCCCCGGGACAGGACATTACAATGAGCAGTTCTTC. The encoded protein is CASSLVPGTGHYNEQFF.

Ten or more counts support this clonotype. V is TRBV5-5 and J is TRBJ1-2, with D hard to call. Trimming pared 4 bases from V and 8 bases from J, leaving 15 bases between. From germline, CDR1 is SGHKS and CDR2 YYEKEE (reference sequence). This CDR3 is built from 13 residues. CDR3 in DNA: TGTGCCAGCAGCCCTCAGCTTGTTGGAGGCTACACCTTC. Residues: CASSPQLVGGYTF.

The chain combines TRBV20-1 with TRBJ2-7, with TRBD1 as a possible D gene (6 bases). CDR1 DFQATT and CDR2 SNEGSKA come from the germline V gene (reference sequence). Trimming stripped 1 base from V and 6 bases from J, with 16 bases between. The CDR3 is made up of 14 amino acids. The CDR3 protein is CSARVGQIGFEQYF. For the CDR3, the DNA is TGCAGTGCTAGAGTCGGACAGATTGGGTTCGAGCAGTACTTC.

Only a few counts were recorded for this clonotype. The J gene is TRBJ2-1, the V gene TRBV2; TRBD1 agrees at 11 bases. V was clipped by 6 bases and J by 2 bases; unmatched bases: 3. Germline V lookup: CDR1 SNHLY, CDR2 FYNNEI. This CDR3 is built from 15 residues. CDR3 region: CASRPGQGAYNEQFF. In nucleotides, the CDR3 is TGTGCCAGCAGACCGGGACAGGGGGCCTACAATGAGCAGTTCTTC.

The V gene is TRBV28, the J gene TRBJ1-2; D perhaps matches TRBD1 (5 bases). There are 15 residues in the CDR3. Germline CDR1 reads MDHEN; CDR2 reads SYDVKM. Trimming took 6 bases from V and 1 from J, leaving 15 bases between them. The CDR3, as DNA: TGTGCCAGCAGGTCCGACGGGGCGGGTAACTATGGCTACACCTTC. Translating gives CASRSDGAGNYGYTF.

V gene TRBV5-5 combines with J gene TRBJ1-4, with a possible D match to TRBD1 (6 bases). Per the germline V gene, CDR1 is SGHKS and CDR2 is YYEKEE (reference sequence). Trimming took off 1 base at V and 0 bases at J, with 10 bases between the two ends. CDR3 size: 16 residues. DNA of the CDR3: TGTGCCAGCAGCTTGACAGGGACGGCAACTAATGAAAAACTGTTTTTT. Residues: CASSLTGTATNEKLFF.

This clonotype occurred many times. The gene calls are TRBV20-1 and TRBJ1-1; a weak D match, TRBD1 (5 bases). This CDR3 has 11 amino acids. V was clipped by 6 bases and J by 5 bases, with 10 bases between them. The germline gives CDR1 DFQATT, CDR2 SNEGSKA (reference sequence). For the CDR3, the DNA is TGCAGTGCAGAAGGGGTTACTGAAGCTTTCTTT. This gives the protein CSAEGVTEAFF.

J is TRBJ2-1 and V is TRBV24-1; D is possibly TRBD2 (5 bases). CDR3 length: 15 amino acids. The germline V gene has CDR1 KGHDR and CDR2 SFDVKD. The V gene lost 1 base and the J gene lost 4 bases, with 10 bases spanning the gap. The CDR3 sequence is CATSDFGVGYNEQFF. The DNA of the CDR3 is TGTGCCACCAGTGATTTCGGGGTGGGTTACAATGAGCAGTTCTTC.

This clonotype was observed a handful of times. J is TRBJ2-2 and V is TRBV20-1; D tentatively reads TRBD1 or TRBD2 (5 bases each). Deletions cut 0 bases from V and 2 bases from J, with 19 bases between. This CDR3 is 18 amino acids long. Germline values: CDR1 DFQATT, CDR2 SNEGSKA (reference sequence). CDR3 amino acids: CSARDGLYGTTNTGELFF. The CDR3 DNA is TGCAGTGCTAGAGATGGGCTTTATGGGACGACAAACACCGGGGAGCTGTTTTTT.

The chain carries TRBV5-1 and TRBJ2-5, with TRBD1 matching over 11 bases. This CDR3 has 15 amino acids. V lost 2 bases to trimming and J lost 5 bases; unmatched junction nucleotides: 5. Germline values: CDR1 SGHRS, CDR2 YFSETQ. The CDR3 DNA follows: TGCGCCAGCAGCTTCGGGACAGGGGGGGCGGAGACCCAGTACTTC. It yields the protein CASSFGTGGAETQYF.

The chain links TRBV20-1 to TRBJ1-6; D is uncertain. V lost 0 bases and J 0 bases, leaving 9 bases between the germline ends. This CDR3 is 16 amino acids long. Germline CDR1 reads DFQATT; CDR2 reads SNEGSKA (reference sequence). CDR3 bases: TGCAGTGCTAGAGAACAGAGAGGCTCCTATAATTCACCCCTCCACTTT. It specifies CSAREQRGSYNSPLHF.

This chain links TRBV30 with TRBJ1-1; 7 nucleotides align to TRBD1. The germline V gene has CDR1 GTSNPN and CDR2 SVGIG (reference sequence). This CDR3 region has 15 residues. V was pared by 4 bases and J by 0 bases, with 8 bases of the junction left unmatched. CDR3 DNA: TGTGCCTGGAAGGGGGCGACAGGGATGAACACTGAAGCTTTCTTT. Translated: CAWKGATGMNTEAFF. The whole variable domain, filled in from reference TRBV30 and TRBJ1-1, reads SQTIHQWPATLVQPVGSPLSLECTVEGTSNPNLYWYRQAAGRGLQLLFYSVGIGQISSEVPQNLSASRPQDRQFILSSKKLLLSDSGFYLCAWKGATGMNTEAFFGQGTRLTVV.

This clonotype came up many times. The rearrangement links TRBV29-1 to TRBJ1-4, with D maybe TRBD1 (5 bases). The CDR3 is 15 residues long. CDR1 SQVTM and CDR2 ANQGSEA come from the germline V gene. V shed 5 bases and J shed 1 base, with 14 bases lying between them. CDR3: CSVQVAGVTNEKLFF. The CDR3 DNA reads as TGCAGCGTTCAAGTGGCGGGGGTAACTAATGAAAAACTGTTTTTT. The whole variable domain, filled in from reference TRBV29-1 and TRBJ1-4, reads SAVISQKPSRDICQRGTSLTIQCQVDSQVTMMFWYRQQPGQSLTLIATANQGSEATYESGFVIDKFPISRPNLTFSTLTVSNMSPEDSSIYLCSVQVAGVTNEKLFFGSGTQLSVL.

This clonotype was observed a handful of times. The chain carries TRBV5-5 and TRBJ1-1; TRBD1 agrees at 9 bases. The CDR3 spans 16 residues. J gave up 8 bases and V 4 bases, and 15 bases lay outside the gene matches. Germline CDR1 reads SGHKS; CDR2 reads YYEKEE (reference sequence). CDR3: CASSETPEGQGREAFF. As DNA, the CDR3 is TGTGCCAGCAGCGAAACACCTGAAGGACAGGGGCGGGAAGCTTTCTTT.

This clonotype was observed a handful of times. The chain links TRBV20-1 to TRBJ2-5; 7 bases are shared with TRBD2. The V segment lost 1 base and the J segment 9 bases; nucleotides outside the gene matches: 17. This CDR3 spans 16 amino acids. Germline V gives CDR1 DFQATT, CDR2 SNEGSKA (reference sequence). Here the CDR3 DNA reads TGCAGTGCTAGAGGTGTCTGGGGGAGGGCCTTTGAGGCCCAGTACTTC. It yields the protein CSARGVWGRAFEAQYF.

This clonotype was picked up many times. The V gene is TRBV28, the J gene TRBJ2-5; D not resolved. V was clipped by 2 bases and J by 5 bases, with 15 bases between them. CDR1 is MDHEN and CDR2 is SYDVKM in the germline V gene. This CDR3 region has 15 residues. DNA for the CDR3: TGTGCCAGCAGTTTAACCGGGCGGAGTTGGGAGACCCAGTACTTC. Amino acids: CASSLTGRSWETQYF.

This clonotype has ten or more counts. The chain uses TRBV10-3 and TRBJ2-6; 8 bases are a match to TRBD1. CDR1 and CDR2 from the germline V gene are ENHRY and SYGVKD. CDR3 length equals 20 residues. V gave up 2 bases and J gave up 4 bases; unmatched junction bases: 16. The CDR3 reads CAISEPRPGTGLKGANVLTF. DNA of the CDR3: TGTGCCATCAGTGAGCCGCGTCCCGGGACAGGACTCAAGGGGGCCAACGTCCTGACTTTC.

This clonotype was seen at least ten times. The chain links TRBV5-1 to TRBJ2-1; D remains ambiguous. The ends were cut back, 1 base at V and 6 bases at J, with 14 bases in the middle. The CDR3 consists of 15 residues. The germline V gene has CDR1 SGHRS and CDR2 YFSETQ. The CDR3 loop reads CASSLFSNPGNEQFF. CDR3 bases: TGCGCCAGCAGCTTGTTTTCAAACCCGGGCAATGAGCAGTTCTTC.